Below are 9 T cell receptor beta chains sequenced from a single sample in a study of blood T cell repertoires in COVID-19. Clones were sequenced by immunoSEQ multiplex PCR, and TCRdb holds only the in-frame ones, with some missing. The table records 390,000 or so clones, just under 90% of them present only once. Sequencing used PBMCs or T cells enriched from blood (not recorded which). These receptors were taken from a woman between 45 and 60 years old who had recovered from COVID-19.

This chain joins TRBV7-2 and TRBJ2-3; TRBD2 agrees at 11 bases. V was pared by 2 bases and J by 10 bases, with 8 bases of the junction left unmatched. This CDR3 contains 15 residues. The germline CDR1 and CDR2 sequences are SGHTA and FQGNSA. CDR3 DNA sequence: TGTGCCAGCAGCTTAAGTACGCTAGCGGGGGGCTCGCAGTATTTT. Protein product: CASSLSTLAGGSQYF.

The chain combines TRBV20-1 with TRBJ2-5; TRBD2 agrees at 9 bases. Trimming removed 3 bases from V and 6 bases from J; junction bases left unmatched: 11. Germline V CDR1 and CDR2: DFQATT, SNEGSKA (reference sequence). This CDR3 comprises 15 residues. CDR3 nucleotide sequence: TGCAGTGCTAGTACCGCGGGGGGGGTTATGAAGACCCAGTACTTC. This sequence encodes CSASTAGGVMKTQYF.

This chain joins TRBV29-1 and TRBJ2-3; tentatively, D is TRBD2 (5 bases). The CDR3 spans 14 residues. Germline V gives CDR1 SQVTM, CDR2 ANQGSEA. V dropped 5 bases and J dropped 3 bases, with 15 bases sitting between them. CDR3 amino acids: CSVSTGKLTDTQYF. The CDR3 nucleotides are TGCAGCGTTTCGACCGGGAAGTTGACAGATACGCAGTATTTT.

This clone was seen more than once but under ten times. The chain is built from TRBV3-1 (or the pseudogene TRBV3-2) and TRBJ2-6; no clear D gene. Trimming took off 4 bases at V and 1 base at J, with 8 bases between the two ends. The CDR3 length is 15 residues. CDR1 is LGHDT and CDR2 is YNNKEL in the germline V gene (reference sequence). CDR3 DNA: TGTGCCAGCAGCCCGGTCGTATCTGGGGCCAACGTCCTGACTTTC. It is translated as CASSPVVSGANVLTF.

This sequence joins TRBV2 and TRBJ1-1; 9 bases align to TRBD1. Unmatched junction bases numbered 12, after V lost 6 bases and J lost 4 bases. Germline CDR1 SNHLY, CDR2 FYNNEI. The CDR3 runs 16 residues. Here the CDR3 reads CASSLGQGTWGTEAFF. Written as DNA, the CDR3 is TGTGCCAGCAGCCTCGGACAGGGGACCTGGGGCACTGAAGCTTTCTTT.

The chain recombines TRBV3-1 (or the pseudogene TRBV3-2) with TRBJ1-2; 7 positions match TRBD1. Germline CDR1 and CDR2: LGHDT and YNNKEL (reference sequence). Trimming at V came to 4 bases and at J to 4 bases, leaving 3 bases not matched to a gene. The CDR3 is made up of 13 amino acids. Here the CDR3 reads CASSPTGSYGYTF. The CDR3 DNA is TGTGCCAGCAGCCCGACAGGGTCCTATGGCTACACCTTC.

On this clone itself: One end of the junction does not line up with germline, which may come from a read error. The V and J genes are TRBV5-8 and TRBJ2-4, with 7 bases aligning to TRBD2. The germline gives CDR1 SGHTS, CDR2 YDEGEE. This CDR3 has 11 residues. CDR3 loop: CASSLGAGETF. As DNA, the CDR3 is TGTGCCAGCAGCTTGGGTGCGGGGGAGACTTTC.

The rearrangement joins TRBV5-1 to TRBJ2-1; D possibly corresponds to TRBD1 (6 bases). CDR1 is SGHRS and CDR2 is YFSETQ in the germline V gene. The CDR3 extends over 14 amino acids. V was pared by 0 bases and J by 7 bases, with 11 bases between. In DNA, the CDR3 is TGCGCCAGCAGCTTGGGAGGACAGCAGAATGAGCAGTTCTTC. It translates to CASSLGGQQNEQFF.

The CDR3 loop reads CASSVGQGSTNEKLFF. The CDR3 nucleotides read TGTGCCAGCAGTGTCGGACAGGGGTCAACTAATGAAAAACTGTTTTTT. The chain uses TRBV28 and TRBJ1-4; 9 nucleotides agree with TRBD1. Germline V lookup: CDR1 MDHEN, CDR2 SYDVKM. The length of the CDR3 is 16 residues. V lost 5 bases and J lost 0; bases outside the gene matches: 4.